This T cell receptor beta chain came from a study of OX40 agonist ivuxolimab in advanced cancers. Generated by immunoSEQ multiplex PCR, the TCRdb table keeps only in-frame clones and is missing some. The sample carries 55,000 to 75,000 clones, roughly 82% recorded once. With V trimmed by 3 bases and J by 2 bases, 9 bases remained unmatched. CDR1 and CDR2 (germline): SEHNR, FQNEAQ (reference sequence). The CDR3 length is 17 residues. This receptor was identified in an adult with an advanced solid tumor such as melanoma, head and neck, liver or kidney cancer. The source was CD4+ or CD8+ T cells sorted from blood, collected in a trial of the OX40 agonist ivuxolimab. V and J are TRBV7-9 and TRBJ1-5; TRBD1 matches 8 bases. For the CDR3, the DNA is TGTGCCAGCAGCTTCAATCAGGGGGCAGGAGGCAATCAGCCCCAGCATTTT. Translating gives CASSFNQGAGGNQPQHF.